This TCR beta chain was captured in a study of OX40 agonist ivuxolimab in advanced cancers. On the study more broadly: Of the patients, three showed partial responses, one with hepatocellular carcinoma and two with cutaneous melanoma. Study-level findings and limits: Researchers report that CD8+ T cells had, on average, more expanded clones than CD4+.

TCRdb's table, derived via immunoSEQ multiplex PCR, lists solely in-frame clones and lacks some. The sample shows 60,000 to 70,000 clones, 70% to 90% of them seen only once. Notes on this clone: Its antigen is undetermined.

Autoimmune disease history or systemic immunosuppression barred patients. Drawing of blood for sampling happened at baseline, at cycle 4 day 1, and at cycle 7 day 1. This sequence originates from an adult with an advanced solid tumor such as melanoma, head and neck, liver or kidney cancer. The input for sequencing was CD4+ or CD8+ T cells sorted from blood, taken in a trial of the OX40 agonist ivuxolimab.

The CDR3 loop reads CAWSRDSFDSYNEQFF. CDR3 in DNA: TGTGCCTGGAGTCGTGACAGCTTTGACTCCTACAATGAGCAGTTCTTC. This sequence joins TRBV30 and TRBJ2-1, with a tentative D call TRBD1 (5 bases). The V and J ends lost 2 bases and 0 bases respectively, with 14 bases between them. Germline CDR1 GTSNPN, CDR2 SVGIG (reference sequence). CDR3 length: 16 residues.